The 15 T cell receptor beta chains in this list originate from one sample, sequenced in a study of T cell responses to AZD1222 COVID-19 vaccine. Data came from immunoSEQ multiplex PCR; TCRdb stores just in-frame clones and leaves some out. The sample contains around 170,000 clones, 91% of which appear only once. The specimen comprised peripheral blood, sampled on day 0 of AZD1222 vaccination. These receptors came from an adult in good health.

The genes are TRBV4-2 and TRBJ1-4; tentative D call: TRBD1 (5 bases). With 4 bases removed from V and 6 bases from J, the gap between germline ends came to 15 bases. Germline assignment: CDR1 LGHNA and CDR2 YNFKEQ. The CDR3 consists of 15 residues. The CDR3 reads CASSLPGTDDEKLFF. DNA for the CDR3: TGTGCCAGCAGCCTCCCCGGGACTGATGATGAAAAACTGTTTTTT.

This chain joins TRBV21-1 and TRBJ2-7. TRBV21-1 is a listed pseudogene. CDR3 length: 12 amino acids. CDR3 nucleotide sequence: TGTGCCAGCAGCTCCCCGGTGGTGGGGCAGTACTTC. Encoded protein: CASSSPVVGQYF.

The chain has TRBV11-3 and TRBJ2-3; TRBD2 matches at 7 bases. The germline CDR1 and CDR2 sequences are SGHNT and YENEEA. This CDR3 has 14 residues. V was clipped by 5 bases and J by 1 base; unmatched bases: 3. The CDR3 nucleotides are TGTGCCAGCAGCCTCGGACTAGGCACAGATACGCAGTATTTT. Protein: CASSLGLGTDTQYF.

The chain recombines TRBV11-3 with TRBJ1-1; the D gene is possibly TRBD1 (5 bases). Germline CDR1 is SGHNT and CDR2 is YENEEA. Trimming removed 5 bases at V and 2 bases at J, with 15 bases between. The CDR3 is 15 residues long. CDR3 loop: CASSGATAVNTEAFF. For the CDR3, the DNA is TGTGCCAGCAGCGGCGCGACAGCGGTTAACACTGAAGCTTTCTTT.

The chain has TRBV10-3 and TRBJ1-2; maybe TRBD1 (5 bases). Germline CDR1 reads ENHRY; CDR2 reads SYGVKD. Trimming removed 5 bases from V and 0 bases from J, with 16 bases in between. The CDR3 is made up of 16 amino acids. Here the CDR3 DNA reads TGTGCCATCAGTAAACCCGAGGGGAACCCTAACTATGGCTACACCTTC. Its protein product is CAISKPEGNPNYGYTF.

The chain has TRBV9 and TRBJ1-2, with D possibly TRBD1 on 5 matching bases. Per germline, CDR1 SGDLS and CDR2 YYNGEE. The CDR3 extends over 13 amino acids. V dropped 0 bases and J dropped 2 bases, with 5 bases sitting between them. The CDR3 coding sequence is TGTGCCAGCAGCGTAGGACAGAACTATGGCTACACCTTC. Translated, it gives CASSVGQNYGYTF.

V usage is TRBV7-9 and J usage is TRBJ1-1; weak D call: TRBD1 (5 bases). Germline loops: CDR1 SEHNR, CDR2 FQNEAQ (reference sequence). Trimming pared 1 base from V and 1 base from J, leaving 7 bases between. The CDR3 has 14 residues. The CDR3 loop reads CASSLEGANTEAFF. The DNA for the CDR3 is TGTGCCAGCAGCTTAGAAGGGGCGAACACTGAAGCTTTCTTT.

This CDR3 is CASSIPVGSNQPQHF. DNA for the CDR3: TGTGCCAGTAGTATCCCCGTCGGAAGCAATCAGCCCCAGCATTTT. The chain recombines TRBV19 with TRBJ1-5; D is undetermined. The CDR3 runs to 15 residues. Trimming removed 3 bases from V and 1 base from J, with 10 bases in between. Germline-derived CDR1 and CDR2 are LNHDA and SQIVND (reference sequence). Looking up the rest from reference TRBV19 and TRBJ1-5 gives the full variable domain: DGGITQSPKYLFRKEGQNVTLSCEQNLNHDAMYWYRQDPGQGLRLIYYSQIVNDFQKGDIAEGYSVSREKKESFPLTVTSAQKNPTAFYLCASSIPVGSNQPQHFGDGTRLSIL.

Written as DNA, the CDR3 is TGTGCCAGTAGTATCGTGGGGGGAGTCTATGGCTACACCTTC. This codes for CASSIVGGVYGYTF. V usage is TRBV19 and J usage is TRBJ1-2; maybe TRBD1 (5 bases). Germline CDR1 reads LNHDA; CDR2 reads SQIVND (reference sequence). The CDR3 loop spans 14 amino acids. The ends were cut back, 3 bases at V and 4 bases at J, with 12 bases in the middle. The whole variable domain, remainder taken from reference TRBV19 and TRBJ1-2, is DGGITQSPKYLFRKEGQNVTLSCEQNLNHDAMYWYRQDPGQGLRLIYYSQIVNDFQKGDIAEGYSVSREKKESFPLTVTSAQKNPTAFYLCASSIVGGVYGYTFGSGTRLTVV.

The table lists this clone with a count of one. The rearrangement links TRBV2 to TRBJ2-2; D is unclear. This CDR3 has 11 amino acids. The V gene's germline CDR1 is SNHLY and CDR2 FYNNEI. V was pared by 7 bases and J by 8 bases, with 8 bases between. For the CDR3, the DNA is TGTGCCAGCAAGGTGGCGGGGGAGCTGTTTTTT. Its protein product is CASKVAGELFF.

This clone was observed once. This chain uses TRBV5-4 with TRBJ1-1, with TRBD1 matching 7 bases. The CDR3 is made up of 15 amino acids. Per germline, CDR1 SGHNT and CDR2 YYREEE (reference sequence). V trimming: 0 bases; J trimming: 4 bases; junction bases outside the gene matches: 6. The CDR3 spells CASSLEYAGGTEAFF. In DNA, the CDR3 is TGTGCCAGCAGCTTGGAATATGCAGGGGGCACTGAAGCTTTCTTT.

The chain joins TRBV7-9 to TRBJ2-4; D is unclear. The V end was cut by 4 bases, the J end by 0 bases, with 13 bases between. Germline CDR1 is SEHNR and CDR2 is FQNEAQ (reference sequence). The CDR3 contains 16 residues. The CDR3, as DNA: TGTGCCAGCAGCTCCCCCCCAGATTTAGCCAAAAACATTCAGTACTTC. Translating it yields CASSSPPDLAKNIQYF. Combining the CDR3 with reference TRBV7-9 and TRBJ2-4 gives the whole variable domain DTGVSQNPRHKITKRGQNVTFRCDPISEHNRLYWYRQTLGQGPEFLTYFQNEAQLEKSRLLSDRFSAERPKGSFSTLEIQRTEQGDSAMYLCASSSPPDLAKNIQYFGAGTRLSVL.

The V gene is TRBV18, the J gene TRBJ2-7; TRBD2 agrees at 13 bases. The V gene's germline CDR1 is KGHSH and CDR2 LQKENI. The CDR3 contains 18 residues. With 1 base clipped from V and 1 base from J, the junction kept 7 bases outside the gene matches. DNA for the CDR3: TGTGCCAGCTCACCACGTCTCCAGGGACTAGCGGGATCCTACGAGCAGTACTTC. Translated, it gives CASSPRLQGLAGSYEQYF.

The CDR3 loop reads CASSAISGNTIYF. CDR3 in DNA: TGTGCCAGCAGTGCCATCTCTGGAAACACCATATATTTT. V gene TRBV25-1 combines with J gene TRBJ1-3; D is unresolved. Per the germline V gene, CDR1 is MGHDK and CDR2 is SYGVNS. V was trimmed by 4 bases and J by 0 bases, leaving 4 bases between them. The length of the CDR3 is 13 residues.

V usage is TRBV4-3 and J usage is TRBJ2-1, with D possibly being TRBD1 or TRBD2 (6 bases each). Trimming pared 1 base from V and 0 bases from J, leaving 13 bases between. The CDR3 has 17 amino acids. From germline, CDR1 is LGHNA and CDR2 YSLEER. CDR3 nucleotide sequence: TGCGCCAGCAGCCAAGGGGGGGCGCTTAGCTCCTACAATGAGCAGTTCTTC. This gives the protein CASSQGGALSSYNEQFF.